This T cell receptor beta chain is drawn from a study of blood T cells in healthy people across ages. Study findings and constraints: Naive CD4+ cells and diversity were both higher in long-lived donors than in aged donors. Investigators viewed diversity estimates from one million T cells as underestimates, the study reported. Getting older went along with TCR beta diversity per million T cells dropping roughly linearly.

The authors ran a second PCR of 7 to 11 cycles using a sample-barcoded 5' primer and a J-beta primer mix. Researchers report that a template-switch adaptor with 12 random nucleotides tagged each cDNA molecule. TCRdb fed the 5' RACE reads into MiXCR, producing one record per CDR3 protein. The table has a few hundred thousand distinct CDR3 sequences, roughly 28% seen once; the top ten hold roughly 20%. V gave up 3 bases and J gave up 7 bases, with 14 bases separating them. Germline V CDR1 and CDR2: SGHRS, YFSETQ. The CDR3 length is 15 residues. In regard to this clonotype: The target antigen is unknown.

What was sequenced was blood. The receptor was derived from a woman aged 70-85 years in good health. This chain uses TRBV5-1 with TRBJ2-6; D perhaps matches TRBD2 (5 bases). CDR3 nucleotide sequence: TGCGCCAGCAGCTCCGAGGGTGTTGTAGCCAACGTCCTGACTTTC. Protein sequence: CASSSEGVVANVLTF.